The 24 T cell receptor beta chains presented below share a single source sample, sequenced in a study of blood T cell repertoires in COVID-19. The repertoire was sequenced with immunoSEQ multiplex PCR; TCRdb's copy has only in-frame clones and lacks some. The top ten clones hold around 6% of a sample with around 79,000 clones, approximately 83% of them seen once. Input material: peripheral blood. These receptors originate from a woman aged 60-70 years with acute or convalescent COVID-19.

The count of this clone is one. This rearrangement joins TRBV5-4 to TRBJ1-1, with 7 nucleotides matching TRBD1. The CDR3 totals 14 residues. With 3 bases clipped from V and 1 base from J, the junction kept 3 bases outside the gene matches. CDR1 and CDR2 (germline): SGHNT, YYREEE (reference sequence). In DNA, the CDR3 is TGTGCCAGCAGCTCGCAGGGGGGGAACACTGAAGCTTTCTTT. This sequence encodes CASSSQGGNTEAFF.

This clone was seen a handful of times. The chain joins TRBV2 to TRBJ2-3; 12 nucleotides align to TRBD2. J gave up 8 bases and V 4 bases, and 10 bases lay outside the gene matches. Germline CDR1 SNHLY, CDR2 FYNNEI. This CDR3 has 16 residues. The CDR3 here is CASSVTSGGARGTQYF. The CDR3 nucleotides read TGTGCCAGCAGTGTGACTAGCGGGGGCGCACGAGGTACGCAGTATTTT.

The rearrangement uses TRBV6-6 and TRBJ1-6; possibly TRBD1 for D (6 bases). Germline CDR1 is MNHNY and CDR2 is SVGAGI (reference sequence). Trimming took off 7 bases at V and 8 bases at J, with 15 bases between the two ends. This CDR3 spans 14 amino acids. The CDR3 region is CASTTGQQDSPLHF. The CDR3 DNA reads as TGTGCCAGCACTACAGGGCAGCAAGATTCACCCCTCCACTTT.

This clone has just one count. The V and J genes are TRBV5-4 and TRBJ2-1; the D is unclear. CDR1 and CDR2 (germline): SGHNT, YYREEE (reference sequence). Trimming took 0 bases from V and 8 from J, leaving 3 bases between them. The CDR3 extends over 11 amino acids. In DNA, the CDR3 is TGTGCCAGCAGCTTGGTCGATGAGCAGTTCTTC. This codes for CASSLVDEQFF. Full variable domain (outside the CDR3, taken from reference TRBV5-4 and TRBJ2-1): ETGVTQSPTHLIKTRGQQVTLRCSSQSGHNTVSWYQQALGQGPQFIFQYYREEENGRGNFPPRFSGLQFPNYSSELNVNALELDDSALYLCASSLVDEQFFGPGTRLTVL.

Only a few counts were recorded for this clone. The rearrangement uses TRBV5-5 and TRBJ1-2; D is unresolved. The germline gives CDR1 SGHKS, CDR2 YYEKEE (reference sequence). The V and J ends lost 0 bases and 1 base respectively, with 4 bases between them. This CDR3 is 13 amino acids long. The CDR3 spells CASSLESNYGYTF. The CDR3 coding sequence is TGTGCCAGCAGCTTGGAGAGTAACTATGGCTACACCTTC.

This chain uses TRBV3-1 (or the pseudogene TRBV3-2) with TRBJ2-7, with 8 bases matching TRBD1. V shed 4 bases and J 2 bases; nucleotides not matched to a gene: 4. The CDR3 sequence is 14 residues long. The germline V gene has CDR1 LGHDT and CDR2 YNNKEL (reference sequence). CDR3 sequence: CASSRRTGTYEQYF. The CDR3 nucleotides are TGTGCCAGCAGCCGGCGGACAGGGACCTACGAGCAGTACTTC.

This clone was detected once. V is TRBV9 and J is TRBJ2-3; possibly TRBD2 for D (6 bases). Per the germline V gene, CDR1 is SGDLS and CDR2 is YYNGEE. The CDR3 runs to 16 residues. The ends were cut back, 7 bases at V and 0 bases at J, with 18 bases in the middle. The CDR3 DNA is TGTGCCAGCGCCGTTGGGCTAGCGCAAAGCACAGATACGCAGTATTTT. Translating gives CASAVGLAQSTDTQYF.

The CDR3 protein is CASSYQGTNTGELFF. Here the CDR3 DNA reads TGTGCCAGCAGTTACCAGGGGACGAACACCGGGGAGCTGTTTTTT. The chain recombines TRBV6-5 with TRBJ2-2, with a weak D call TRBD1 (6 bases). The CDR3 sequence is 15 residues long. V was shortened by 2 bases and J by 0 bases, with 7 bases between the two germline ends. Germline CDR1 and CDR2: MNHEY and SVGAGI.

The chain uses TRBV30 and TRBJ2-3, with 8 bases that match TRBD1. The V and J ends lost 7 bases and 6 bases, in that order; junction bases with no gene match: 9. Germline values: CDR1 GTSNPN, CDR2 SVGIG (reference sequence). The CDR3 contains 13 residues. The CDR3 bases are TGTGCCTTCTTGGACAGGGATACGGATACGCAGTATTTT. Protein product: CAFLDRDTDTQYF. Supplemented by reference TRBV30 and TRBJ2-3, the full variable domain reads SQTIHQWPATLVQPVGSPLSLECTVEGTSNPNLYWYRQAAGRGLQLLFYSVGIGQISSEVPQNLSASRPQDRQFILSSKKLLLSDSGFYLCAFLDRDTDTQYFGPGTRLTVL.

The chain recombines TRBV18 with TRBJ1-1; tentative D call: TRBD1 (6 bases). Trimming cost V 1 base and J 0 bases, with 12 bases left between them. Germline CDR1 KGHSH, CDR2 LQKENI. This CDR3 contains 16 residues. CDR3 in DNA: TGTGCCAGCTCACCACGGGTGGCAGGGGTGAACACTGAAGCTTTCTTT. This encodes CASSPRVAGVNTEAFF.

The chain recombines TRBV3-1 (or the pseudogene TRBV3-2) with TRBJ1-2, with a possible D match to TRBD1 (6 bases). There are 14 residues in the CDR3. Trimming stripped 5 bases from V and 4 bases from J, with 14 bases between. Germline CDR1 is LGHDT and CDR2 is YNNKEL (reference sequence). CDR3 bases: TGTGCCAGCAGCGCAACGGGACAAGCCTATGGCTACACCTTC. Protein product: CASSATGQAYGYTF.

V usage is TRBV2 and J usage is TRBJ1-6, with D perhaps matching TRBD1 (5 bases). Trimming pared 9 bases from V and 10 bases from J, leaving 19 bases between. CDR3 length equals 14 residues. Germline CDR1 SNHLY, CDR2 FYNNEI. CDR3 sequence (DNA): TGTGCCAGTCTGGGCGACGGCGGGGGATCACCCCTCCACTTT. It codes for CASLGDGGGSPLHF.

Here the CDR3 DNA reads TGCGCCAGCAGCTTGGCGGGGGGTATTAACACTGAAGCTTTCTTT. Amino acids: CASSLAGGINTEAFF. The chain uses TRBV5-1 and TRBJ1-1, with D perhaps matching TRBD1 (5 bases). From germline, CDR1 is SGHRS and CDR2 YFSETQ. V shed 0 bases and J shed 2 bases, with 11 bases lying between them. The CDR3 consists of 15 residues.

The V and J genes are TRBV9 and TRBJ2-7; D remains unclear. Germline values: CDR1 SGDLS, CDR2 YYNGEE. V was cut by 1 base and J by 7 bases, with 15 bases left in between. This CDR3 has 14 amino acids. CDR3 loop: CASSVKADTWEQYF. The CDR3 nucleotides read TGTGCCAGCAGCGTAAAGGCAGACACGTGGGAGCAGTACTTC.

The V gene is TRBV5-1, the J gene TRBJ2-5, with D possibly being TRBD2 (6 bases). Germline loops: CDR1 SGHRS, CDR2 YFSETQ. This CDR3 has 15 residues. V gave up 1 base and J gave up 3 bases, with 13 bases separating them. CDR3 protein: CASSLRRAGKETQYF. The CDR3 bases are TGCGCCAGCAGCTTGCGAAGGGCGGGGAAAGAGACCCAGTACTTC. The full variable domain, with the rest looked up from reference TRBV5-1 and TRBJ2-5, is KAGVTQTPRYLIKTRGQQVTLSCSPISGHRSVSWYQQTPGQGLQFLFEYFSETQRNKGNFPGRFSGRQFSNSRSEMNVSTLELGDSALYLCASSLRRAGKETQYFGPGTRLLVL.

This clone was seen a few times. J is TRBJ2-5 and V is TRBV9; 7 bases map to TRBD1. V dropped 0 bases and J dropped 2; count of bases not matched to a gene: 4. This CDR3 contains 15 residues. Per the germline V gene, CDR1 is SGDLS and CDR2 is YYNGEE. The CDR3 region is CASSVDAGGQETQYF. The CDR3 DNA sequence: TGTGCCAGCAGCGTAGATGCAGGGGGTCAAGAGACCCAGTACTTC.

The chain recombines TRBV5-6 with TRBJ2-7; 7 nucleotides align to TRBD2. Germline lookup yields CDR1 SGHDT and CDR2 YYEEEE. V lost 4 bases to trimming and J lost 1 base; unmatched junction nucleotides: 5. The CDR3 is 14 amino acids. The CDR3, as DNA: TGTGCCAGCAGCCCCAGCGGGGATTCCTACGAGCAGTACTTC. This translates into CASSPSGDSYEQYF.

The CDR3 DNA reads TGTGCCAGTAGTATCACAGTCCCCGGGGATGGCTACACCTTC. Its translation: CASSITVPGDGYTF. The chain couples TRBV19 to TRBJ1-2; D unclear. Trimming stripped 3 bases from V and 6 bases from J, with 14 bases between. Per the germline V gene, CDR1 is LNHDA and CDR2 is SQIVND (reference sequence). The CDR3 is 14 amino acids. The variable domain in full, completed from reference TRBV19 and TRBJ1-2, reads DGGITQSPKYLFRKEGQNVTLSCEQNLNHDAMYWYRQDPGQGLRLIYYSQIVNDFQKGDIAEGYSVSREKKESFPLTVTSAQKNPTAFYLCASSITVPGDGYTFGSGTRLTVV.

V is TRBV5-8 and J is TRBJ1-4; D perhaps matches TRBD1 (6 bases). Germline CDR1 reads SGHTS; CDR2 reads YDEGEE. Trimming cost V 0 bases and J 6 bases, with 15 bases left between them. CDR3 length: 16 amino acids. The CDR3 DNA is TGTGCCAGCAGCTTGGACGGGGGGCGCAGGGATGAAAAACTGTTTTTT. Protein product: CASSLDGGRRDEKLFF. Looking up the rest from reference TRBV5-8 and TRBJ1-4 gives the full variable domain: EAGVTQSPTHLIKTRGQQATLRCSPISGHTSVYWYQQALGLGLQFLLWYDEGEERNRGNFPPRFSGRQFPNYSSELNVNALELEDSALYLCASSLDGGRRDEKLFFGSGTQLSVL.

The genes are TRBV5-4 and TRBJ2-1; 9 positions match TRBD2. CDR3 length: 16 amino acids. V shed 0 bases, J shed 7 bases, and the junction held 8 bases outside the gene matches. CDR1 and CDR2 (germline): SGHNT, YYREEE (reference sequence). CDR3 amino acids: CASSLDSAGGLNEQFF. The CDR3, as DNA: TGTGCCAGCAGCTTGGACTCGGCGGGGGGGCTTAATGAGCAGTTCTTC. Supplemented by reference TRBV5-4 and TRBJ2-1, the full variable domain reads ETGVTQSPTHLIKTRGQQVTLRCSSQSGHNTVSWYQQALGQGPQFIFQYYREEENGRGNFPPRFSGLQFPNYSSELNVNALELDDSALYLCASSLDSAGGLNEQFFGPGTRLTVL.

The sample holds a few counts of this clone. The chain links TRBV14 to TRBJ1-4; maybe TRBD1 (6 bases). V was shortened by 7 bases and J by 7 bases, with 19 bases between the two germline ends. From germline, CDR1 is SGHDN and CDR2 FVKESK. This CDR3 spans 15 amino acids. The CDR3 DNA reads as TGTGCCAGCACCTCCTCGGACAGCGGCGGTGAAAAACTGTTTTTT. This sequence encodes CASTSSDSGGEKLFF.

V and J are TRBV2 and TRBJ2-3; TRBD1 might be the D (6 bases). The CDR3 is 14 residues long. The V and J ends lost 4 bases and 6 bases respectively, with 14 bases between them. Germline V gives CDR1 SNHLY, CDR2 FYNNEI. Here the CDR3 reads CASSGGQFADTQYF. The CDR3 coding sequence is TGTGCCAGCAGTGGTGGACAGTTTGCTGATACGCAGTATTTT.

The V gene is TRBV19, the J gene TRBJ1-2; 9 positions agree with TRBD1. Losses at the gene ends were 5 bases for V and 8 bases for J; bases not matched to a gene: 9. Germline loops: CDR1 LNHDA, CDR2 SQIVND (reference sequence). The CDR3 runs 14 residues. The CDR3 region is CASSGQGPRGGYTF. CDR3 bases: TGTGCCAGTAGTGGACAGGGGCCTCGGGGAGGCTACACCTTC.

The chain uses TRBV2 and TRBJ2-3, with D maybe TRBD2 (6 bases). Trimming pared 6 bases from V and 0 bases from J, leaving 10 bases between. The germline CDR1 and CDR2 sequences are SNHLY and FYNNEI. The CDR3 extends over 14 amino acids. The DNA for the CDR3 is TGTGCCAGCAGGATGGGACTGAGCACAGATACGCAGTATTTT. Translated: CASRMGLSTDTQYF.